This T cell receptor beta chain was sequenced for a study of T cells in Graves' hyperthyroidism and ophthalmopathy. Researchers took RNA transcripts and amplified the TCR beta CDR3 regions from them. The primer set for the first-round RT-PCR of the TCR CDR3 was HTBI. Each CDR3 protein is one row after TCRdb ran MiXCR on the multiplex PCR reads. The sample carries under 650,000 distinct CDR3 sequences, roughly 16% recorded once. Newly diagnosed patients aged 18 to 65 had hyperthyroidism of under 2 months' duration. It was uncontrolled infection, other autoimmune disease, pregnancy or lactation that excluded patients. V gave up 6 bases and J gave up 4 bases, with 13 bases separating them. Germline V CDR1 and CDR2: SGHRS, YFSETQ. CDR3 length: 13 residues.

The chain combines TRBV5-1 with TRBJ1-1; D uncertain. The specimen sequenced was blood. The origin of this receptor is a young woman with Graves' hyperthyroidism. The CDR3 sequence: CASKDFEGTEAFF. The CDR3, as DNA: TGCGCCAGCAAGGACTTCGAGGGCACTGAAGCTTTCTTT.